Following are 19 T cell receptor beta chains from one sample sequenced in a study of blood T cell repertoires in COVID-19. The repertoire was sequenced with immunoSEQ multiplex PCR; TCRdb's copy has only in-frame clones and lacks some. The sample contains 150,000 or so clones, 80% to 90% of which appear only once. Sample: peripheral blood. These receptors were taken from a man in his sixties with acute or convalescent COVID-19.

The chain recombines TRBV10-1 with TRBJ1-1, with 12 bases aligning to TRBD1. CDR1 is WNHNN, CDR2 SYGVQD, per germline (reference sequence). CDR3 length: 16 residues. The J segment lost 5 bases and the V segment lost 5 bases, leaving 9 bases of the junction unmatched. CDR3 region: CASSPGTGGAGTEAFF. DNA for the CDR3: TGCGCCAGCAGTCCCGGGACAGGGGGCGCCGGAACTGAAGCTTTCTTT.

This chain connects TRBV5-1 to TRBJ2-3, with D uncertain. The CDR3 covers 17 residues. Trimming took 2 bases from V and 1 from J, leaving 17 bases between them. Germline V gene sequence: CDR1 SGHRS, CDR2 YFSETQ. The DNA of the CDR3 is TGCGCCAGCAGCTTTGGTCCGGCCCGAGGAGGCACAGATACGCAGTATTTT. Protein: CASSFGPARGGTDTQYF.

The V and J genes are TRBV27 and TRBJ1-2; D is unresolved. There are 15 residues in the CDR3. Germline loops: CDR1 MNHEY, CDR2 SMNVEV (reference sequence). V was cut by 2 bases and J by 1 base, with 11 bases left in between. The CDR3 nucleotides are TGTGCCAGCAGTTTAGGATACGGAGGTAACTATGGCTACACCTTC. Translation gives CASSLGYGGNYGYTF.

The V and J genes are TRBV4-1 and TRBJ2-7; 12 bases line up with TRBD2. This CDR3 spans 15 amino acids. In germline, CDR1 is MGHRA, CDR2 YSYEKL. V shed 0 bases and J 4 bases; nucleotides not matched to a gene: 1. CDR3 in amino acids: CASSQELAGGYEQYF. The DNA for the CDR3 is TGCGCCAGCAGCCAAGAGCTAGCGGGAGGGTACGAGCAGTACTTC.

This clone was observed a few times. V gene TRBV7-8 combines with J gene TRBJ1-1, with TRBD1 as a possible D gene (5 bases). V was trimmed by 1 base and J by 7 bases, leaving 16 bases between them. The CDR3 runs to 15 residues. The germline gives CDR1 SGHVS, CDR2 FQNEAQ. The DNA of the CDR3 is TGTGCCAGCAGCTTAGTGGCCGTCAGGGCCATTGAAGCTTTCTTT. This codes for CASSLVAVRAIEAFF.

The genes are TRBV6-1 and TRBJ1-3; TRBD1 agrees at 7 bases. The J segment lost 0 bases and the V segment lost 1 base, leaving 9 bases of the junction unmatched. In germline, CDR1 is MNHNS, CDR2 SASEGT. This CDR3 is 18 amino acids long. The CDR3 DNA sequence: TGTGCCAGCAGTGAAGAAGGGGGGACAGTAGCCTCTGGAAACACCATATATTTT. Its translation is CASSEEGGTVASGNTIYF.

The chain couples TRBV28 to TRBJ2-1, with a possible D match to TRBD1 (7 bases). CDR1 MDHEN and CDR2 SYDVKM come from the germline V gene. V lost 1 base and J lost 2, with 18 bases in between. This CDR3 region has 18 residues. CDR3 sequence (DNA): TGTGCCAGCAGTTTATTTCAGGGGGTGGGGGGCCCCTACAATGAGCAGTTCTTC. Protein product: CASSLFQGVGGPYNEQFF.

To note about this clone: This may arise from a read error, as a much more abundant clone is one base away. The J gene is TRBJ2-7, the V gene TRBV13; D possibly corresponds to TRBD2 (6 bases). The CDR3 is 14 residues long. Germline V lookup: CDR1 PRHDT, CDR2 FYEKMQ (reference sequence). Trimming cost V 0 bases and J 0 bases, with 6 bases left between them. The CDR3 spells CASSLGGSSYEQYF. The CDR3 nucleotides read TGTGCCAGCAGCTTAGGCGGGAGCTCCTACGAGCAGTACTTC.

The chain has TRBV14 and TRBJ1-1, with D tentatively TRBD1 (5 bases). The CDR3 consists of 15 residues. Germline values: CDR1 SGHDN, CDR2 FVKESK. The V end lost 0 bases, the J end lost 2 bases, and 10 bases lay between the germline ends. This CDR3 reads CASSQEGQGNTEAFF. In nucleotides, the CDR3 is TGTGCCAGCAGCCAAGAGGGGCAGGGCAACACTGAAGCTTTCTTT.

The V gene is TRBV27, the J gene TRBJ2-1, with 9 nucleotides matching TRBD1. V gave up 6 bases and J gave up 7 bases; unmatched junction bases: 13. The germline gives CDR1 MNHEY, CDR2 SMNVEV (reference sequence). The CDR3 is 16 residues long. The CDR3 reads CASRKNRDRALNEQFF. The CDR3 nucleotides read TGTGCCAGCAGAAAAAACCGGGACAGGGCCCTAAATGAGCAGTTCTTC.

The chain joins TRBV27 to TRBJ2-4; possible D gene TRBD2, 6 bases. The CDR3 length is 13 residues. The ends were cut back, 7 bases at V and 0 bases at J, with 7 bases in the middle. Germline V gene sequence: CDR1 MNHEY, CDR2 SMNVEV (reference sequence). The CDR3 loop is CASTGVAKNIQYF. The DNA for the CDR3 is TGTGCCAGCACGGGAGTAGCCAAAAACATTCAGTACTTC.

V is TRBV4-2 and J is TRBJ2-1; TRBD1 matches at 7 bases. The CDR3 is made up of 12 amino acids. The V and J ends lost 6 bases and 8 bases, in that order; junction bases with no gene match: 4. CDR1 is LGHNA and CDR2 is YNFKEQ in the germline V gene. The CDR3 sequence: CASRRQGDEQFF. The CDR3 nucleotides are TGTGCCAGCAGGCGACAGGGAGATGAGCAGTTCTTC.

The chain has TRBV10-3 and TRBJ2-3; 7 bases align to TRBD1. Germline-derived CDR1 and CDR2 are ENHRY and SYGVKD. The CDR3 length is 14 residues. The J segment lost 3 bases and the V segment lost 5 bases, leaving 5 bases of the junction unmatched. The CDR3 coding sequence is TGTGCCATCAGTAGGGGGCTCGGTACAGATACGCAGTATTTT. Amino acid sequence: CAISRGLGTDTQYF.

The chain couples TRBV9 to TRBJ1-6; D uncertain. The V and J ends lost 4 bases and 6 bases respectively, with 17 bases between them. The germline CDR1 and CDR2 sequences are SGDLS and YYNGEE. The CDR3 has 16 amino acids. CDR3 protein: CASSSLPGVGNSPLHF. The DNA of the CDR3 is TGTGCCAGCAGCTCCTTGCCGGGTGTGGGTAATTCACCCCTCCACTTT.

The chain joins TRBV30 to TRBJ2-1; a possible D gene is TRBD1 (6 bases). V lost 2 bases and J 7 bases, leaving 12 bases between the germline ends. The CDR3 runs 13 residues. The germline V gene encodes CDR1 GTSNPN and CDR2 SVGIG (reference sequence). CDR3 coding DNA: TGTGCCTGGAGTCATAACAGGGTTAATGAGCAGTTCTTC. Translating gives CAWSHNRVNEQFF.

The chain recombines TRBV15 with TRBJ2-1; 7 positions agree with TRBD2. Trimming took 3 bases from V and 7 from J; bases not matched to a gene: 15. Per germline, CDR1 LNHNV and CDR2 YYDKDF (reference sequence). The CDR3 length is 17 residues. CDR3 coding DNA: TGTGCCACCAGCAGTTCACTCCAGGGTAAGCGGGATAATGAGCAGTTCTTC. It specifies CATSSSLQGKRDNEQFF.

The rearrangement joins TRBV5-1 to TRBJ2-2; TRBD2 matches at 8 bases. Germline loops: CDR1 SGHRS, CDR2 YFSETQ. This CDR3 is 16 amino acids long. V dropped 0 bases and J dropped 7; count of bases not matched to a gene: 8. CDR3 residues: CASSLGGSGTGGELFF. In nucleotides, the CDR3 is TGCGCCAGCAGCTTGGGTGGTAGCGGGACTGGCGGGGAGCTGTTTTTT.

V usage is TRBV24-1 and J usage is TRBJ2-1, with a weak D call TRBD1 (6 bases). Germline CDR1 KGHDR, CDR2 SFDVKD. This CDR3 spans 17 amino acids. V shed 4 bases and J shed 2 bases, with 17 bases lying between them. CDR3 residues: CATSDVSSGTPYNEQFF. For the CDR3, the DNA is TGTGCCACCAGTGACGTTTCTTCGGGGACACCCTACAATGAGCAGTTCTTC.

The gene calls are TRBV4-2 and TRBJ2-3; D might be TRBD2 (6 bases). V lost 4 bases and J lost 2, with 13 bases in between. Germline-derived CDR1 and CDR2 are LGHNA and YNFKEQ. The CDR3 consists of 15 residues. DNA of the CDR3: TGTGCCAGCAGCCCGGCGGGGAGACCCACAGATACGCAGTATTTT. The encoded protein is CASSPAGRPTDTQYF.